Below, one T cell receptor (beta chain) is given with its context. The source of the sample is a study of T cell clonotyping in hematopoietic cell transplantation. Documented time point: recipient sample about 28 days before transplant, after cytoreduction. Germline V lookup: CDR1 MNHEY, CDR2 SMNVEV (reference sequence). The CDR3 loop spans 15 amino acids. The V and J ends lost 2 bases and 7 bases, in that order; junction bases with no gene match: 9. This table comes from immunoSEQ multiplex PCR, and its TCRdb copy is limited to in-frame clones, with some not included. The sample lists over 45,000 clones, 65% to 90% occurring once.

Sequencing was performed on peripheral blood mononuclear cells, taken before stem cell transplant. The chain has TRBV27 and TRBJ2-7, with TRBD2 matching over 9 bases. The receptor's source is a man aged 55 to 70 with biphenotypic leukemia. Some clones in this sample may be carry-over from other donors' samples. Here the CDR3 reads CASSLMSGRYREQYF. The CDR3 region has the DNA TGTGCCAGCAGTTTAATGAGCGGGAGGTACCGGGAGCAGTACTTC.